The rows below give T cell receptor beta chains drawn from one sample of a study of response to subunit inactivated influenza vaccine. TCRdb recomputed calls from the RT-PCR reads with MiXCR, one row per CDR3 protein. The table shows roughly 700,000 distinct CDR3 sequences, with more than 11% occurring only once. Sequenced material: PBMCs from blood, taken 14 to 15 days before vaccination. The receptors derive from a man in his fifties or sixties who received an inactivated influenza vaccine. CDR3s include the opening cysteine and the closing phenylalanine or tryptophan. D genes are given only for firm matches. Size is omitted from some rows. Given values are once, few, many or a class for expanded clones.

>TRBD2|few|TRBJ2-3|TRBV27
CASSNGLAGGLRADTQYF
TGTGCCAGCAGTAACGGACTAGCGGGGGGCCTTAGGGCAGATACGCAGTATTTT
>-|-|TRBJ2-2|TRBV12-3/TRBV12-4
CASSYSKGAGELFF
TGTGCCAGCAGTTACTCGAAGGGGGCCGGGGAGCTGTTTTTT
>-|many|TRBJ2-1|TRBV20-1
CSALGEDPNEQFF
TGCAGTGCTCTCGGAGAGGACCCCAATGAGCAGTTCTTC
>TRBD2|-|TRBJ2-1|TRBV5-1
CASSLVYTASGSDEQFF
TGCGCCAGCAGCTTGGTCTATACGGCTAGCGGGAGTGATGAGCAGTTCTTC
>-|many|TRBJ2-4|TRBV4-1
CASSQAPLRLKNIQYF
TGCGCCAGCAGCCAAGCCCCGCTTAGGCTCAAAAACATTCAGTACTTC
>TRBD1|-|TRBJ2-1|TRBV6-2/TRBV6-3
CASSQTGAAALNYNEQFF
TGTGCCAGCAGCCAAACAGGGGCTGCAGCCCTAAACTACAATGAGCAGTTCTTC
>TRBD2|many|TRBJ2-3|TRBV4-2
CASSLLAGGGWTDTQYF
TGTGCCAGCAGCCTACTAGCGGGGGGGGGTTGGACAGATACGCAGTATTTT
>-|-|TRBJ1-1|TRBV18
CASSLTPRGADTEAFF
TGTGCCAGCTCACTAACACCCAGGGGCGCGGACACTGAAGCTTTCTTT
>TRBD2|few|TRBJ2-1|TRBV6-1
CASSEMASGVYNEQFF
TGTGCCAGCAGTGAAATGGCTAGCGGGGTATACAATGAGCAGTTCTTC
>-|few|TRBJ2-7|TRBV6-1
CASSEARTVIYYEQYF
TGTGCCAGCAGTGAAGCGAGAACAGTCATTTACTACGAGCAGTACTTC
>-|few|TRBJ1-2|TRBV20-1
CSVIDSNYGYTF
TGCAGTGTCATCGACAGTAACTATGGCTACACCTTC
>-|many|TRBJ2-1|TRBV7-9
CASSLGQLPAVYEQFF
TGTGCCAGCAGCTTAGGTCAGCTCCCGGCGGTCTATGAGCAGTTCTTC
>TRBD1|-|TRBJ2-7|TRBV28
CASSYPTGYRYEQYF
TGTGCCAGCAGTTATCCGACAGGGTACCGCTACGAGCAGTACTTC
>-|-|TRBJ1-2|TRBV5-1
CASSLAYRMRSYGYTF
TGCGCCAGCAGCTTGGCCTATCGGATGCGGAGCTATGGCTACACCTTC
>-|-|TRBJ2-7|TRBV20-1
CSAPKPLTRQVSGLTYEQYF
TGCAGTGCTCCTAAACCCTTAACCCGCCAGGTCTCAGGGCTAACCTACGAGCAGTACTTC
>-|few|TRBJ2-1|TRBV12-3/TRBV12-4
CASSLFDNEQFF
TGTGCCAGCAGTCTATTCGACAATGAGCAGTTCTTC
>TRBD1|few|TRBJ2-5|TRBV6-5
CASSYDRGRETQYF
TGTGCCAGCAGTTACGACAGGGGTAGGGAGACCCAGTACTTC
>-|few|TRBJ2-7|TRBV29-1
CSVGGDLAYEQYF
TGCAGCGTTGGGGGGGATTTAGCCTACGAGCAGTACTTC
>-|few|TRBJ2-3|TRBV5-1
CASRVGTDTQYF
TGCGCCAGCCGGGTGGGCACAGATACGCAGTATTTT
>-|few|TRBJ1-1|TRBV5-1
CASSLTRGAGNTEAFF
TGCGCCAGCAGCTTAACGCGGGGCGCAGGGAACACTGAAGCTTTCTTT
>-|-|TRBJ1-1|TRBV5-1
CASSLARERGEAFF
TGCGCCAGCAGCTTGGCGCGGGAGAGGGGTGAAGCTTTCTTT
>-|-|TRBJ2-3|TRBV10-3
CAIGQSTDTQYF
TGTGCCATCGGGCAGAGCACAGATACGCAGTATTTT
>TRBD2|few|TRBJ2-7|TRBV29-1
CSVSGSGNEQYF
TGCAGCGTTAGCGGGAGTGGAAACGAGCAGTACTTC
>-|many|TRBJ2-1|TRBV7-3
CASSLSFSARHNEQFF
TGTGCCAGCAGCTTATCGTTTTCGGCTCGCCACAATGAGCAGTTCTTC
>TRBD2|-|TRBJ2-2|TRBV2
CASSDGTSGRAFNTGELFF
TGTGCCAGCAGTGACGGGACTAGCGGGAGGGCCTTTAACACCGGGGAGCTGTTTTTT
>TRBD1|few|TRBJ2-7|TRBV20-1
CSARPPTGGNSYEQYF
TGCAGTGCTAGACCCCCAACAGGGGGTAATTCCTACGAGCAGTACTTC
>-|-|TRBJ1-4|TRBV28
CASRRQSRNEKLFF
TGTGCCAGCAGAAGACAGAGCCGTAATGAAAAACTGTTTTTT
>-|many|TRBJ2-3|TRBV6-2/TRBV6-3
CASLRLGITDTQYF
TGTGCCAGCCTTCGATTGGGAATAACAGATACGCAGTATTTT
>-|-|TRBJ2-7|TRBV10-2
CASRSLAIYEQYF
TGCGCGAGCCGCTCCCTAGCGATCTACGAGCAGTACTTC
>-|many|TRBJ1-4|TRBV20-1
CSASGSSTNEKLFF
TGCAGTGCTAGCGGGAGTTCAACTAATGAAAAACTGTTTTTT
>TRBD1|few|TRBJ1-2|TRBV27
CASRDPGGRGYTF
TGTGCCAGCAGGGACCCAGGGGGCCGGGGCTACACCTTC
>-|-|TRBJ2-7|TRBV29-1
CSVVLEGVWRGSYEQYF
TGCAGCGTTGTCCTCGAAGGGGTTTGGCGGGGCTCCTACGAGCAGTACTTC
>-|-|TRBJ2-1|TRBV6-1
CASSRGTPRGGVEQFF
TGTGCCAGCAGCCGTGGGACCCCAAGGGGGGGGGTAGAGCAGTTCTTC
>TRBD1|-|TRBJ1-2|TRBV2
CASSKDRGSGYGYTF
TGTGCCAGCAGTAAGGACAGGGGATCGGGGTATGGCTACACCTTC
>TRBD1|-|TRBJ1-5|TRBV18
CASSRSGTGQNQPQHF
TGTGCCAGCTCACGGAGTGGGACAGGGCAAAATCAGCCCCAGCATTTT
>-|many|TRBJ2-7|TRBV9
CASSPQGRVGLEQYF
TGTGCCAGCAGCCCCCAGGGGCGGGTCGGGTTGGAGCAGTACTTC
>-|-|TRBJ2-3|TRBV7-2
CASSFLTRTDTQYF
TGTGCCAGCAGCTTCCTGACCCGCACAGATACGCAGTATTTT
>-|-|TRBJ2-1|TRBV9
CASSVEEQSSYNEQFF
TGTGCCAGCAGCGTAGAAGAACAGTCCTCCTACAATGAGCAGTTCTTC
>-|-|TRBJ1-5|TRBV24-1
CATSDLHSNQPQHF
TGTGCCACCAGTGATTTGCACAGCAATCAGCCCCAGCATTTT
>-|-|TRBJ2-1|TRBV29-1
CSVQRGTGNNEQFF
TGCAGCGTCCAACGAGGGACGGGAAACAATGAGCAGTTCTTC
>-|-|TRBJ1-2|TRBV7-2
CASSQRGGPYGYTF
TGTGCCAGCAGCCAACGCGGTGGACCCTATGGCTACACCTTC
>TRBD1|-|TRBJ1-1|TRBV6-1
CASRRDRGYTEAFF
TGTGCCAGCAGGAGGGACAGGGGGTACACTGAAGCTTTCTTT
>TRBD1|few|TRBJ1-2|TRBV5-5
CASRRTGGDYGYTF
TGTGCCAGCAGACGGACAGGGGGGGACTATGGCTACACCTTC
>TRBD1|-|TRBJ1-5|TRBV19
CASSGLRGRQPQHF
TGTGCCAGTAGTGGCCTCAGGGGGAGGCAGCCCCAGCATTTT
>-|-|TRBJ1-1|TRBV5-1
CASSHGPENTEAFF
TGCGCCAGCAGCCACGGCCCTGAGAACACTGAAGCTTTCTTT
>-|many|TRBJ2-2|TRBV12-3/TRBV12-4
CASRWRAGLAGELFF
TGTGCCAGCAGATGGAGGGCAGGTCTGGCCGGGGAGCTGTTTTTT
>-|-|TRBJ2-3|TRBV29-1
CSVVPSTDTQYF
TGCAGCGTTGTCCCAAGCACAGATACGCAGTATTTT
>-|few|TRBJ1-1|TRBV5-1
CASSFGGRGSTEAFF
TGCGCCAGCAGCTTCGGGGGGCGTGGGAGCACTGAAGCTTTCTTT
>TRBD1|many|TRBJ2-7|TRBV5-6
CASSLRGSPYEQYF
TGTGCCAGCAGCCTCAGGGGGTCCCCCTACGAGCAGTACTTC
>-|-|TRBJ1-5|TRBV28
CASSPRTVRINQPQHF
TGTGCCAGCAGTCCCCGGACAGTCCGGATCAATCAGCCCCAGCATTTT
>TRBD1|few|TRBJ1-1|TRBV6-2/TRBV6-3
CASRLRDRVPRVEAFF
TGTGCCAGCAGACTCCGGGACAGGGTGCCTCGGGTTGAAGCTTTCTTT
>-|once|TRBJ2-3|TRBV9
CASPGADTQYF
TGTGCCAGCCCGGGGGCGGATACGCAGTATTTT
>-|-|TRBJ2-5|TRBV20-1
CSAYKGGGQETQYF
TGCAGTGCTTATAAAGGGGGAGGCCAAGAGACCCAGTACTTC
>-|-|TRBJ2-5|TRBV5-1
CASSLNSALETQYF
TGCGCCAGCAGCTTGAATTCCGCCCTAGAGACCCAGTACTTC
>-|-|TRBJ1-2|TRBV14
CASSQGGLPYGYTF
TGTGCCAGCAGCCAGGGGGGGCTTCCGTATGGCTACACCTTC
>-|few|TRBJ2-5|TRBV10-3
CAISGRREGETQYF
TGTGCCATCAGTGGGAGAAGAGAAGGAGAGACCCAGTACTTC
>TRBD1|many|TRBJ2-1|TRBV15
CATSLGQSLNEQFF
TGTGCCACCAGTTTGGGACAGAGTCTGAATGAGCAGTTCTTC
>TRBD2|few|TRBJ2-5|TRBV4-1
CASSRGGPQETQYF
TGCGCCAGCAGCCGGGGGGGACCCCAAGAGACCCAGTACTTC
>-|few|TRBJ2-1|TRBV4-2
CASSQLNNHNEQFF
TGTGCCAGCAGCCAACTGAATAACCACAATGAGCAGTTCTTC